This record looks at one TCR beta chain sequence and its context. Its target is not known. V shed 2 bases and J shed 2 bases, with 13 bases lying between them. There are 15 residues in the CDR3. Germline loops: CDR1 SGHNT, CDR2 YENEEA. This specimen comes from a study of OX40 agonist ivuxolimab in advanced cancers. The data were produced by immunoSEQ multiplex PCR, yet TCRdb's version contains in-frame clones alone and is incomplete. The table lists about 25,000 clones, more than 75% of them singletons. General study findings and limits: The study did not work out the antigen specificity of the expanded peripheral T cells. In a subset of nonresponders, normalized T-cell clonal expansion was also low.

This specimen consisted of CD4+ or CD8+ T cells sorted from blood, obtained in a trial of the OX40 agonist ivuxolimab. The TCR originated in an adult with an advanced solid tumor such as melanoma, head and neck, liver or kidney cancer. The genes are TRBV11-3 and TRBJ2-7, with a possible D match to TRBD2 (6 bases). In nucleotides, the CDR3 is TGTGCCAGCAGCTTATCCGGGACGGGAGCCTACGAGCAGTACTTC. Protein: CASSLSGTGAYEQYF. The full variable domain, completed using reference TRBV11-3 and TRBJ2-7, is EAGVVQSPRYKIIEKKQPVAFWCNPISGHNTLYWYLQNLGQGPELLIRYENEEAVDDSQLPKDRFSAERLKGVDSTLKIQPAELGDSAVYLCASSLSGTGAYEQYFGPGTRLTVT.